This T cell receptor (beta chain) stems from a study of T-cell memory formation after mild COVID-19. Across the study: Among the donors, TCR clusters were largely specific to each donor. Regarding the study as a whole: Pre-infection memory carried some responding clones, suggesting that cross-reactive memory joined.

This clonotype showed up just once. The antigen is unknown. V lost 2 bases and J 6 bases, leaving 10 bases between the germline ends. Germline-derived CDR1 and CDR2 are MRHNA and SNTAGT. This CDR3 contains 13 residues. MiXCR, applied by TCRdb to the 5' RACE reads, yields one record per CDR3 protein. The table records 300,000 to 400,000 distinct CDR3 sequences, 15% to 20% of them present only once. The clonotype originates from a man between 18 and 29 years old who had mild COVID-19 (a few samples of this study predate the infection). Cell type and time point are not known. The sample was PBMCs or a T cell subset sorted from them (not recorded which). V usage is TRBV6-4 and J usage is TRBJ1-2; D is undetermined. The CDR3 sequence: CASSDPPRDGYTF. CDR3 bases: TGTGCCAGCAGTGACCCCCCAAGGGATGGCTACACCTTC.